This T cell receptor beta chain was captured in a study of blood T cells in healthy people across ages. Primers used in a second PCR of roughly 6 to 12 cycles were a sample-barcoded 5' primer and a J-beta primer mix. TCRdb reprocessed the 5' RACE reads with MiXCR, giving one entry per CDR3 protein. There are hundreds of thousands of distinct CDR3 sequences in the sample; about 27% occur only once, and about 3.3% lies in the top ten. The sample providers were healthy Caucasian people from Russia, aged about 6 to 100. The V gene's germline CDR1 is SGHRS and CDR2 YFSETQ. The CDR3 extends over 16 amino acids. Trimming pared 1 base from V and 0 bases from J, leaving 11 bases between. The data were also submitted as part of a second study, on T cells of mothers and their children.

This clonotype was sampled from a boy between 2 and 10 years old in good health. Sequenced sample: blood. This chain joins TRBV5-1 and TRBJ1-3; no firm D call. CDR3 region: CASSLISSVSGNTIYF. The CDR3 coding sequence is TGCGCCAGCAGCTTGATATCGAGTGTCTCTGGAAACACCATATATTTT. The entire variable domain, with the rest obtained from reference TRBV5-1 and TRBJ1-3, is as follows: KAGVTQTPRYLIKTRGQQVTLSCSPISGHRSVSWYQQTPGQGLQFLFEYFSETQRNKGNFPGRFSGRQFSNSRSEMNVSTLELGDSALYLCASSLISSVSGNTIYFGEGSWLTVV.